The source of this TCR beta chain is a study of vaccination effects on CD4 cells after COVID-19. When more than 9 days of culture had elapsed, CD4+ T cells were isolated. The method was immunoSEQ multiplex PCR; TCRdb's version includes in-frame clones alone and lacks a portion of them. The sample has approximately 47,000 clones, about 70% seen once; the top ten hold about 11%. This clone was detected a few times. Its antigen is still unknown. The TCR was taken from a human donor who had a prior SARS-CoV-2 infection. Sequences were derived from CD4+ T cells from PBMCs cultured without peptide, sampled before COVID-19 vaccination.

The CDR3 sequence is CASTKGGLRDQPQHF. In DNA form, the CDR3 reads TGTGCCAGCACCAAAGGGGGGTTGAGGGATCAGCCCCAGCATTTT. The chain combines TRBV28 with TRBJ1-5; a weak D match, TRBD1 (6 bases). Germline V gene lookup returns CDR1 MDHEN and CDR2 SYDVKM. Between the trimmed V and J ends, which lost 7 bases and 5 bases, there was a span of 18 bases. The CDR3 runs 15 residues.